The 25 T cell receptor beta chains below all came from one sample that was sequenced in a study of beta chain features in type 1 diabetes. TCRB transcripts that were expressed got sequenced, as all of the isolated RNA had been reverse transcribed. The data were produced by immunoSEQ multiplex PCR, yet TCRdb's version contains in-frame clones alone and is incomplete. The data contain 300,000 to 400,000 clones, roughly 9.8% of them seen just once; the ten biggest clones take up around 0.66%. General observations from the study: Researchers report that Type 1 diabetes patients had moderately but significantly shorter TCRB CDR3s across all four CD4+ subsets.

Which antigens these TCRs recognize remains unknown. The sample taken for sequencing was central memory CD4+ T cells from blood. These receptor sequences come from a man aged 30-40 years with type 1 diabetes.

This clone was counted ten times or more. The junction shows a germline mismatch at one end, possibly a read error. This chain links TRBV7-3 with TRBJ2-2, with D perhaps being TRBD1 or TRBD2 (5 bases each). The CDR3 spans 15 residues. Germline loops: CDR1 SGHTA, CDR2 FQGTGA. The CDR3 DNA reads as TGTGCCAGCAGCCTAACCGGTGGGACCACCGGGGAGCTGTTTTTT. Encoded protein: CASSLTGGTTGELFF.

This clone has a count of ten or more. The chain joins TRBV7-9 to TRBJ1-2; maybe TRBD1 (6 bases). The CDR3 covers 12 residues. V was pared by 5 bases and J by 10 bases, with 14 bases between. Germline CDR1 is SEHNR and CDR2 is FQNEAQ (reference sequence). The CDR3: CASSPGGSSYTF. The CDR3 DNA is TGTGCCAGCAGCCCCGGGGGCAGCTCCTACACCTTC.

This clone was counted many times. The J gene is TRBJ2-7, the V gene TRBV10-3; 8 bases align to TRBD1. The CDR3 totals 15 residues. CDR1 is ENHRY, CDR2 SYGVKD, per germline. V shed 3 bases and J 1 base; nucleotides not matched to a gene: 5. DNA of the CDR3: TGTGCCATCAGTGAAGACAGGGGAACGTCCTACGAGCAGTACTTC. The encoded protein is CAISEDRGTSYEQYF.

This sequence joins TRBV5-4 and TRBJ2-5; D unclear. The germline V and J ends were trimmed by 0 bases and 2 bases, with 5 bases remaining between them. CDR3 size: 13 residues. Germline CDR1 and CDR2: SGHNT and YYREEE (reference sequence). The CDR3 is CASSLGGQETQYF. DNA for the CDR3: TGTGCCAGCAGCTTGGGGGGACAAGAGACCCAGTACTTC.

This clone came up a few times. This sequence joins TRBV29-1 and TRBJ2-7, with 7 positions matching TRBD1. V lost 4 bases and J lost 4; bases outside the gene matches: 7. Per germline, CDR1 SQVTM and CDR2 ANQGSEA. The CDR3 contains 13 residues. The CDR3 DNA follows: TGCAGCGTTGGGGTGGACAGGCGGTACGAGCAGTACTTC. Its protein product is CSVGVDRRYEQYF.

This clone has only a few counts. V and J are TRBV19 and TRBJ1-2, with 7 bases aligning to TRBD1. Germline V lookup: CDR1 LNHDA, CDR2 SQIVND (reference sequence). The CDR3 covers 14 residues. V was clipped by 8 bases and J by 0 bases; unmatched bases: 6. CDR3 loop: CASDRTGSNYGYTF. The DNA for the CDR3 is TGTGCCAGTGATCGGACAGGCTCTAACTATGGCTACACCTTC.

In its sample, this clone was seen many times. This sequence joins TRBV6-1 and TRBJ1-5; D is perhaps TRBD1 (5 bases). In germline, CDR1 is MNHNS, CDR2 SASEGT. The CDR3 spans 14 residues. The germline V and J ends were trimmed by 7 bases and 8 bases, with 18 bases remaining between them. The DNA for the CDR3 is TGTGCCAGCATTCTCGGGGCCTCCCAGGAGCCCCAGCATTTT. Translated: CASILGASQEPQHF.

This clone appeared many times. V gene TRBV6-1 combines with J gene TRBJ2-3; no clear D gene. The germline CDR1 and CDR2 sequences are MNHNS and SASEGT. Trimming removed 1 base at V and 4 bases at J, with 15 bases between. The CDR3 loop spans 16 amino acids. Written as DNA, the CDR3 is TGTGCCAGCAGTGAAGTTGGCGCTGCTAGACCAGATACGCAGTATTTT. It translates to CASSEVGAARPDTQYF.

This clone was seen more than once but under ten times. This chain links TRBV10-3 with TRBJ2-5; D is uncertain. V was pared by 10 bases and J by 13 bases, with 19 bases between. Germline values: CDR1 ENHRY, CDR2 SYGVKD. This CDR3 is built from 11 residues. In DNA form, the CDR3 reads TGTGCCAGCAGGTACCCGGGCCTCCCGTACTTC. It yields the protein CASRYPGLPYF.

V and J are TRBV19 and TRBJ2-7; D not resolved. Germline lookup yields CDR1 LNHDA and CDR2 SQIVND (reference sequence). The V gene lost 3 bases and the J gene lost 2 bases, with 11 bases spanning the gap. This CDR3 has 14 residues. The CDR3 loop is CASSIRDGPYEQYF. As DNA, the CDR3 is TGTGCCAGTAGTATCCGCGACGGCCCCTACGAGCAGTACTTC. The full variable domain, completed using reference TRBV19 and TRBJ2-7, is DGGITQSPKYLFRKEGQNVTLSCEQNLNHDAMYWYRQDPGQGLRLIYYSQIVNDFQKGDIAEGYSVSREKKESFPLTVTSAQKNPTAFYLCASSIRDGPYEQYFGPGTRLTVT.

The chain recombines TRBV5-1 with TRBJ2-2, with D maybe TRBD1 (6 bases). The CDR3 extends over 15 amino acids. The V end lost 5 bases, the J end lost 2 bases, and 13 bases lay between the germline ends. CDR1 and CDR2 from the germline V gene are SGHRS and YFSETQ. The CDR3 here is CASRSGTPNTGELFF. In DNA, the CDR3 is TGCGCCAGCAGGTCCGGGACACCTAACACCGGGGAGCTGTTTTTT.

The chain is built from TRBV11-3 and TRBJ1-1; D is unclear. V shed 4 bases and J shed 11 bases, with 17 bases lying between them. Germline V gene data show CDR1 as SGHNT and CDR2 as YENEEA. This CDR3 has 13 amino acids. The chain's CDR3 is CASSSPREAVAFF. The DNA of the CDR3 is TGTGCCAGCAGCTCCCCTCGGGAGGCGGTGGCTTTCTTT.

This clone was picked up a small number of times. J is TRBJ2-1 and V is TRBV11-3; TRBD2 might be the D (5 bases). In germline, CDR1 is SGHNT, CDR2 YENEEA. V was cut by 0 bases and J by 6 bases, with 9 bases left in between. The CDR3 extends over 14 amino acids. CDR3 in amino acids: CASSLEASSNEQFF. As DNA, the CDR3 is TGTGCCAGCAGCTTAGAGGCTAGCAGCAATGAGCAGTTCTTC.

This clone came up a few times. Other DNA sequences of this sample code for an identical CDR3. CDR3 sequence: CASSPRGYEQYF. CDR3 DNA sequence: TGTGCCAGTAGTCCCAGGGGGTACGAGCAGTACTTC. The chain couples TRBV19 to TRBJ2-7, with 7 bases matching TRBD1. Unmatched junction bases numbered 2, after V lost 5 bases and J lost 4 bases. The CDR3 sequence is 12 residues long. CDR1 and CDR2 (germline): LNHDA, SQIVND (reference sequence).

This clone showed up just a few times. This rearrangement joins TRBV6-1 to TRBJ1-1; 12 nucleotides match TRBD1. V gave up 4 bases and J gave up 11 bases; unmatched junction bases: 11. Germline lookup yields CDR1 MNHNS and CDR2 SASEGT. This CDR3 is 15 amino acids long. CDR3 bases: TGTGCCAGCAGTGTTACCGGGACAGGGGGCCGCTCGGCTTTCTTT. Translation: CASSVTGTGGRSAFF.

J is TRBJ2-3 and V is TRBV6-6; D gene uncertain. This CDR3 comprises 14 residues. The V gene's germline CDR1 is MNHNY and CDR2 SVGAGI (reference sequence). Trimming left V 0 bases short and J 0 bases short, with 4 bases between. Here the CDR3 DNA reads TGTGCCAGCAGTTACTCGTTTAGCACAGATACGCAGTATTTT. It yields the protein CASSYSFSTDTQYF.

This clone was detected only a few times. This sequence joins TRBV4-1 and TRBJ1-3; D is undetermined. This CDR3 is built from 15 residues. V lost 1 base and J 0 bases, leaving 7 bases between the germline ends. Looked up from germline, CDR1 is MGHRA and CDR2 is YSYEKL. CDR3 residues: CASSQGSYSGNTIYF. In nucleotides, the CDR3 is TGCGCCAGCAGCCAAGGGAGTTACTCTGGAAACACCATATATTTT.

This clone was observed many times. This sequence joins TRBV20-1 and TRBJ2-7; a weak D match, TRBD2 (5 bases). V lost 3 bases to trimming and J lost 6 bases, with 9 bases between them. The CDR3 has 11 amino acids. Germline V CDR1 and CDR2: DFQATT, SNEGSKA (reference sequence). The CDR3 nucleotides are TGCAGTGCTAGGGCCCGGGGCGAGCAGTACTTC. This encodes CSARARGEQYF.

The chain uses TRBV7-2 and TRBJ1-2, with unresolved D. CDR1 is SGHTA, CDR2 FQGNSA, per germline. The CDR3 contains 14 residues. V was pared by 3 bases and J by 4 bases, with 12 bases between. CDR3 protein: CASSFEGGTYGYTF. As DNA, the CDR3 is TGTGCCAGCAGCTTCGAAGGCGGTACCTATGGCTACACCTTC. Complete variable domain (other parts from reference TRBV7-2 and TRBJ1-2): GAGVSQSPSNKVTEKGKDVELRCDPISGHTALYWYRQSLGQGLEFLIYFQGNSAPDKSGLPSDRFSAERTGGSVSTLTIQRTQQEDSAVYLCASSFEGGTYGYTFGSGTRLTVV.

This clone has only a few counts. The rearrangement links TRBV2 to TRBJ1-1; D is undetermined. Germline assignment: CDR1 SNHLY and CDR2 FYNNEI. The V gene lost 3 bases and the J gene lost 1 base, with 9 bases spanning the gap. This CDR3 region has 14 residues. CDR3 sequence reads: CASSDLLRNTEAFF. In DNA, the CDR3 is TGTGCCAGCAGTGACCTACTAAGGAACACTGAAGCTTTCTTT.

The table lists this clone with a few counts. The V and J genes are TRBV7-9 and TRBJ1-4; TRBD1 is a possible D gene (5 bases). The CDR3 covers 16 residues. Trimming took off 4 bases at V and 2 bases at J, with 14 bases between the two ends. Germline V gives CDR1 SEHNR, CDR2 FQNEAQ (reference sequence). The CDR3 nucleotides are TGTGCCAGCAGCTCTTCCTCAGGGACTACTAATGAAAAACTGTTTTTT. The encoded protein is CASSSSSGTTNEKLFF.

This clone was found many times. This rearrangement joins TRBV18 to TRBJ2-7; TRBD1 might be the D (7 bases). The CDR3 loop spans 18 amino acids. In germline, CDR1 is KGHSH, CDR2 LQKENI. Trimming took 0 bases from V and 0 from J, leaving 18 bases between them. The CDR3 DNA sequence: TGTGCCAGCTCACCACCAAGTTCCAGGGGGGTCGGCTCCTACGAGCAGTACTTC. It is translated as CASSPPSSRGVGSYEQYF.

This clone was counted only a few times. The gene calls are TRBV4-3 and TRBJ2-3; D uncertain. V was trimmed by 0 bases and J by 2 bases, leaving 9 bases between them. This CDR3 has 15 amino acids. Looked up from germline, CDR1 is LGHNA and CDR2 is YSLEER. This chain's CDR3 is CASSQERLFTDTQYF. As DNA, the CDR3 is TGCGCCAGCAGCCAAGAGCGACTTTTCACAGATACGCAGTATTTT.

This clone was detected many times. V usage is TRBV11-1 and J usage is TRBJ2-1, with 10 positions matching TRBD1. V was clipped by 1 base and J by 7 bases; unmatched bases: 7. The germline V gene encodes CDR1 SGHAT and CDR2 FQDESV (reference sequence). The CDR3 runs to 16 residues. CDR3 sequence: CASSLGWTGGQNEQFF. CDR3 in DNA: TGTGCCAGCAGCTTAGGCTGGACAGGGGGGCAGAATGAGCAGTTCTTC.

The chain couples TRBV5-4 to TRBJ2-5; maybe TRBD1 (6 bases). The germline V and J ends were trimmed by 0 bases and 4 bases, with 16 bases remaining between them. CDR3 length: 16 residues. CDR1 is SGHNT, CDR2 YYREEE, per germline (reference sequence). Written as DNA, the CDR3 is TGTGCCAGCAGCTTGGACGTCAGGGGACCGGGAGAGACCCAGTACTTC. Its protein product is CASSLDVRGPGETQYF.